The entry below describes one T cell receptor beta chain. The antigen is undetermined. TCR beta CDR3 regions were amplified from RNA transcripts. With the HTBI primer set, the TCR CDR3 went through a first round of RT-PCR. Using its own MiXCR run on the multiplex PCR reads, TCRdb lists one record per CDR3 protein. This table holds about 680,000 distinct CDR3 sequences, roughly a third found once. Germline V CDR1 and CDR2: LGHNA, YSLEER. This CDR3 comprises 17 residues. Trimming removed 0 bases from V and 0 bases from J; junction bases left unmatched: 8. The source of the sample is a study of T cells in Graves' hyperthyroidism and ophthalmopathy. Whole-study findings and limits: Most clonotypes that expanded in the thyroid above 0.001 also showed up in blood.

Across 18 months, stable Graves' hyperthyroidism was marked by no progression to ophthalmopathy. Sequenced: blood. This rearrangement joins TRBV4-3 to TRBJ2-7; 7 nucleotides match TRBD1. The TCR sequence derives from a middle-aged woman with Graves' hyperthyroidism. The CDR3 sequence is CASSQDTETGISYEQYF. DNA of the CDR3: TGCGCCAGCAGCCAAGATACGGAGACAGGGATCTCCTACGAGCAGTACTTC.